This TCR beta chain was found in a study of blood T cell repertoires in COVID-19. Study information: Samples taken during acute and convalescent COVID-19 were collected in the United States, Italy and Spain. The cDNA or gDNA used as material had been derived from T cells, B-cell-depleted T cells, or PBMCs.

V dropped 5 bases and J dropped 7; count of bases not matched to a gene: 9. Germline V gene data show CDR1 as MNHEY and CDR2 as SMNVEV (reference sequence). The CDR3 length is 15 residues. Original analysis: Estimation of nucleated cell counts was performed using reference gene primer amplification. Assay: immunoSEQ multiplex PCR; the TCRdb copy retains only in-frame clones and omits some. The DNA was the basis for D and trimming; V, J and clone size are from that table. The sample yields approximately 100,000 clones, approximately 84% seen once. This TCR was sampled from a man between 65 and 85 years old with acute or convalescent COVID-19. Sequenced material: peripheral blood. The chain combines TRBV27 with TRBJ2-3; 10 nucleotides agree with TRBD2. The chain's CDR3 is CASSPRAGGPNTQYF. CDR3 DNA sequence: TGTGCCAGCAGTCCAAGAGCGGGAGGGCCAAATACGCAGTATTTT.